The TCR beta chain described here comes from a study of shared T cell receptors in the human thymus. Profiled with immunoSEQ multiplex PCR; TCRdb holds only in-frame clones, not every one. The sample includes some 720,000 clones, around 87% of them seen just once. This clone was observed a single time. These data also formed part of another study, on human thymus T cells. From that paper: Resections obtained during corrective heart surgery supplied the thymus tissue. Both thymic and peripheral blood repertoires showed apparently biased V and J usage. Unrelated individuals had highly overlapping thymic repertoires, as reported in related research.

Sequenced input: thymocytes. The origin of this receptor is a boy younger than two with a congenital heart defect.

The CDR3 sequence: CASSWGQVLQPQHF. CDR3 nucleotide sequence: TGCGCCAGCAGCTGGGGACAGGTCTTACAGCCCCAGCATTTT. The chain recombines TRBV5-1 with TRBJ1-5, with 8 bases matching TRBD1. In germline, CDR1 is SGHRS, CDR2 YFSETQ. The CDR3 is 14 residues long. V trimming: 3 bases; J trimming: 7 bases; junction bases outside the gene matches: 6.